The T cell receptor (beta chain) described here comes from a study of T cell responses to AZD1222 COVID-19 vaccine. Trimming shortened V by 3 bases and J by 8 bases, and 7 bases separated the two germline ends. This CDR3 is built from 11 residues. Germline values: CDR1 GTSNPN, CDR2 SVGIG (reference sequence). On this clone itself: Its cognate antigen is unknown.

General study results and limits: Unmutated variant regions reportedly attract nearly half of all spike-specific TCRs.

Some clones are missing from TCRdb's copy, which holds only in-frame ones; the method was immunoSEQ multiplex PCR. The data hold 130,000 to 150,000 clones, with roughly 92% observed a single time. This chain links TRBV30 with TRBJ1-4, with D uncertain. This TCR was sampled from an adult in good health. The input for sequencing was peripheral blood, taken on day 0 of AZD1222 vaccination. Here the CDR3 DNA reads TGTGCCTGGAGGGATGGGGAAAAACTGTTTTTT. It encodes CAWRDGEKLFF.